This T cell receptor beta chain was documented in a study of CD39 and CD103 CD8 tumor-infiltrating T cells (dated 2018 in TCRdb). A note on the overall study: The repertoire comparisons shown came from four patients: one with an HPV-positive HNSCC, one with an HPV-negative HNSCC, one with ovarian cancer and one with melanoma. Deep sequencing of TCRbeta CDR3 was used to compare the repertoires of CD8 TIL subsets, defined by CD103 and CD39, with those of peripheral memory CD8 T cells. Overall study results and their limits: DP CD8 TILs appeared to be more oligoclonal than DN and SP CD8 TILs and blood memory CD8 T cells, with roughly 55-90% covered by the top 30 clonotypes. DP TIL clonotypes were rarely found in blood or uninvolved lymph node, whereas DN TIL clonotypes largely overlapped peripheral memory CD8 repertoires.

For each subset, genomic DNA was extracted from roughly 10,000 to 100,000 sorted cells using the DNeasy Blood and Tissue Kit. The TCRbeta V-J or V-D-J regions were sequenced and mapped through the immunoSEQ service, and coverage above 10x per sample was achieved. The published analysis was carried out like this. Analysis was limited to productive rearrangements exported from the immunoSEQ Analyzer platform, and clonality was evaluated on the 500 most abundant clones. The Morisita-Horn similarity index and the Jaccard index were used to quantify repertoire overlap between populations. Morisita-Horn similarity between CD8 T-cell subset TCR repertoires was measured in 6 or 7 cancer patients. Sourced from immuneACCESS, this table was stored by TCRdb with only in-frame sequences that have V and J called. A share of the clones is absent; for the studies checked, an unresolved V gene accounts for under half, and the remainder has no known explanation. D and trimming come from the DNA, and the V and J calls and clone size come from that table. The sample data list about 7,400 clones, and over 60% of these were observed just once. The ten largest clones add up to 58% of the sample.

No therapy was being received by patients at the time of sample collection, although prior treatments had ranged from chemotherapy, radiotherapy, surgery and immunotherapy to none. After thawing, cells were enriched for T lymphocytes using a negative-selection kit, with EpCAM beads added for tumor-infiltrating lymphocytes. Memory CD8 T cells were sorted as CD8+CD4-CD45RA- cells regardless of CCR7 expression. Before analysis, peripheral blood mononuclear cells were separated on a Ficoll-Paque PLUS gradient and then cryopreserved. Populations were sorted on a FACSAria II to about 99% purity, and cell pellets were frozen without culture for TCR sequencing. This clone was seen only a few times. Its antigen remains undetermined. No base qualities exist here, and no much larger clone lies one base off it. The specimen was CD8+ T cells sorted from blood. According to the study, the label for this sample's cell subset or site signals: total memory CD8 T cells (CD45RA-CCR7+/-) from blood or uninvolved lymph node. The TCR sequence derives from a human donor with head and neck squamous cell carcinoma.

Here the CDR3 is given as CASSLDTPGDQPQHF. The nucleotides read TGTGCCAGCAGCTTAGACACCCCGGGGGATCAGCCCCAGCATTTT. The V gene is TRBV7-9 and the J gene is TRBJ1-5, with a tentative D gene TRBD1 over 5 matching bases. CDR1 and CDR2 are drawn from the germline V gene (reference sequence): SEHNR, FQNEAQ. Trimming at the junction amounts to 1 base on V and 5 bases on J, and the germline ends lie 12 bases apart. The CDR3 starts with the cysteine, ends with the phenylalanine, and has 15 residues. The kept DNA is CDR3 alone, 45 bases in frame from the first base.